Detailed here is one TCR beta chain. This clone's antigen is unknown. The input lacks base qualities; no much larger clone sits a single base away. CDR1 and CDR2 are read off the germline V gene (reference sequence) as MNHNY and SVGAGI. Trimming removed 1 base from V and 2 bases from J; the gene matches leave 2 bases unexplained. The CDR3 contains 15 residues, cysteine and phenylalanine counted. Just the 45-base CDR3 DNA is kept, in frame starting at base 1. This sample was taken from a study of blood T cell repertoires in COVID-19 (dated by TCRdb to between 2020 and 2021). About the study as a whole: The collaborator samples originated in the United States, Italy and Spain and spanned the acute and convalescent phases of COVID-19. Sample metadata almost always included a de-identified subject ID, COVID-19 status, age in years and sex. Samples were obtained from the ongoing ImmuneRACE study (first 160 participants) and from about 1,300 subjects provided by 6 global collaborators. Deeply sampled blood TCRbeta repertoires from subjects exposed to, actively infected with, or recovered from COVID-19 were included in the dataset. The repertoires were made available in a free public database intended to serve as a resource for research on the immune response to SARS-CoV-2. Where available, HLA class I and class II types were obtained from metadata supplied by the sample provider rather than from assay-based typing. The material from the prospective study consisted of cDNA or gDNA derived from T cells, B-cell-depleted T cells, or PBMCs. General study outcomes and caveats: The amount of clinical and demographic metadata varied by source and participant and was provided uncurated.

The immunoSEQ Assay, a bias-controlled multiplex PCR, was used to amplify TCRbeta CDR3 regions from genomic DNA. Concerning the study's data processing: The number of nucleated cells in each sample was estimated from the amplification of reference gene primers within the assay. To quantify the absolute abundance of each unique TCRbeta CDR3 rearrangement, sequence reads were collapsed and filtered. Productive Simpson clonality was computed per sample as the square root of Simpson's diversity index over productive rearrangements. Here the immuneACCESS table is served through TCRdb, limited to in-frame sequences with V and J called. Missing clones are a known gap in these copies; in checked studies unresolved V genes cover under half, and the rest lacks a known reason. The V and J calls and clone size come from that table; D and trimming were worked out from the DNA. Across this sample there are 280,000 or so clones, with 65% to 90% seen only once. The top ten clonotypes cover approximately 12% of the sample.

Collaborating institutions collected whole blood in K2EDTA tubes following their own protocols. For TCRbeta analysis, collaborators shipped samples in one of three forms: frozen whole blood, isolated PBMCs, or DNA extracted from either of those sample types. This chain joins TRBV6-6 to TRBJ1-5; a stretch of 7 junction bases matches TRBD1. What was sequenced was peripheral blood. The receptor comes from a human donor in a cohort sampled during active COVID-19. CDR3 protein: CASSYYDRGNQPQHF. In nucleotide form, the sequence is TGTGCCAGCAGTTACTACGACAGGGGCAATCAGCCCCAGCATTTT.